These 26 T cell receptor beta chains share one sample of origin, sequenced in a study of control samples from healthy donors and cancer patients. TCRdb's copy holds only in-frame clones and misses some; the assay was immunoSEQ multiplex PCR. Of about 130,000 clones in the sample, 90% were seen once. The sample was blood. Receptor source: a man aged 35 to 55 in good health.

In nucleotides, the CDR3 is TGCAGTGCTAGTCAGAACGGGGGACTCTACAATGAGCAGTTCTTC. Its translation is CSASQNGGLYNEQFF. This rearrangement joins TRBV20-1 to TRBJ2-1; D might be TRBD2 (6 bases). The CDR3 has 15 amino acids. V lost 3 bases, J lost 3 bases, and 15 bases lay in between. Germline V gene sequence: CDR1 DFQATT, CDR2 SNEGSKA (reference sequence).

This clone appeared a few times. CDR3 in amino acids: CSVESGQGTEQYF. The DNA for the CDR3 is TGCAGCGTTGAATCGGGACAGGGGACGGAGCAGTACTTC. V is TRBV29-1 and J is TRBJ2-7; 10 bases are a match to TRBD1. CDR3 length equals 13 residues. Trimming took 2 bases from V and 7 from J; bases not matched to a gene: 5. Germline CDR1 is SQVTM and CDR2 is ANQGSEA.

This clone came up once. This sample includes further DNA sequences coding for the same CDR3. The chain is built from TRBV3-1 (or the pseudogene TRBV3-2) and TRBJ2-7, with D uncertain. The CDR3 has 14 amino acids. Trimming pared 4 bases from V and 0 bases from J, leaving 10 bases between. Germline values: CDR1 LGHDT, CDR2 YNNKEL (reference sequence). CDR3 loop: CASSPLTTSYEQYF. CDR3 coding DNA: TGTGCCAGCAGCCCCTTAACCACCTCCTACGAGCAGTACTTC.

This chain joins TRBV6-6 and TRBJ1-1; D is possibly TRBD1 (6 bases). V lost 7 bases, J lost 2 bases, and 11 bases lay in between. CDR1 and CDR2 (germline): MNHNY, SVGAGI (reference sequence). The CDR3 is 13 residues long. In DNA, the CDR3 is TGTGCCAGCAAAGGGACATCAAACACTGAAGCTTTCTTT. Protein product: CASKGTSNTEAFF.

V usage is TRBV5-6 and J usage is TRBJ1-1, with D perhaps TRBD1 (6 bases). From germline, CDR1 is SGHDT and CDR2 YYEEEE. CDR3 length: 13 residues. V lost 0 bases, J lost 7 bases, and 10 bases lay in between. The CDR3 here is CASSLDRVFEAFF. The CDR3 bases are TGTGCCAGCAGCTTGGACAGGGTGTTTGAAGCTTTCTTT.

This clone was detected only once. The CDR3 spells CASSYSGSATEAFF. The CDR3 DNA reads as TGTGCCAGCAGTTACTCTGGGTCCGCCACTGAAGCTTTCTTT. J is TRBJ1-1 and V is TRBV6-6, with D unresolved. V was clipped by 0 bases and J by 4 bases, with 9 bases between them. CDR1 is MNHNY, CDR2 SVGAGI, per germline (reference sequence). This CDR3 has 14 residues.

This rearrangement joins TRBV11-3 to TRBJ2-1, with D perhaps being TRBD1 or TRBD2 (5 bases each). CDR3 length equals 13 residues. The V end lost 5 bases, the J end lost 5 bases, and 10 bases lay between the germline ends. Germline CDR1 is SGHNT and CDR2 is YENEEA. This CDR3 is CASSARGNNEQFF. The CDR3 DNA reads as TGTGCCAGCAGCGCGAGGGGTAACAATGAGCAGTTCTTC.

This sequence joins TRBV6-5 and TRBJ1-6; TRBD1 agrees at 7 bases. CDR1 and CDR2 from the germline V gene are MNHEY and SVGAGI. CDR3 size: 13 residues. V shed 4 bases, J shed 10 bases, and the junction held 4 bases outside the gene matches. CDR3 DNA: TGTGCCAGCAGTTTCAACAGGGGCTCACCCCTCCACTTT. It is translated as CASSFNRGSPLHF.

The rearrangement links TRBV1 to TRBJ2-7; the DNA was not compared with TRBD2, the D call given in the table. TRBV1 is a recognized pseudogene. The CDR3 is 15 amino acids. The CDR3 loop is CTSSQMTSRELEQYF. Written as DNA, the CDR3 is TGCACCAGCAGCCAGATGACTAGTAGAGAGTTGGAGCAGTACTTC.

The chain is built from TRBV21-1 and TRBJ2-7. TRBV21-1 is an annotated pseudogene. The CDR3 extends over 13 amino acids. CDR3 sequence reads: CASSTKWGYEQYF. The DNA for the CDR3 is TGTGCCAGCAGCACTAAGTGGGGCTACGAGCAGTACTTC.

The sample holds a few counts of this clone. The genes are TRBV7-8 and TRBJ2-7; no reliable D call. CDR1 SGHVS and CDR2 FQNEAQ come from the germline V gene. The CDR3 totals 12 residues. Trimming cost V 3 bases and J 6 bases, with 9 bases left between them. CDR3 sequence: CASSFSGSEQYF. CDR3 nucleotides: TGTGCCAGCAGCTTTAGTGGATCCGAGCAGTACTTC.

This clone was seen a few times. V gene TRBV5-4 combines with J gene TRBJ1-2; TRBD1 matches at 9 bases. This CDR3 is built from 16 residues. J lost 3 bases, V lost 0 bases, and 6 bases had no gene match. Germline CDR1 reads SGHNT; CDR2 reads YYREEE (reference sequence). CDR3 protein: CASSLVGDRAYYGYTF. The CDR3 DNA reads TGTGCCAGCAGCTTGGTTGGGGACAGGGCCTACTATGGCTACACCTTC.

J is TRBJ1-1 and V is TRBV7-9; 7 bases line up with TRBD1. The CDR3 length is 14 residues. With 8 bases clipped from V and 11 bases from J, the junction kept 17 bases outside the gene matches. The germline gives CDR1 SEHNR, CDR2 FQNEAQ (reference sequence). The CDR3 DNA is TGTGCCAGCTACGCCAGAAAGGGGGCTTCGGATGCTTTCTTT. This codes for CASYARKGASDAFF.

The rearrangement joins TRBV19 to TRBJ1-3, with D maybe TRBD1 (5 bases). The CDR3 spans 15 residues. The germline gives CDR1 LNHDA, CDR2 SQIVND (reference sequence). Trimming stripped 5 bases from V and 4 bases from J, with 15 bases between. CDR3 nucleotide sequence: TGTGCCAGTAGTTGGGCAGGGAGAGGAGGAAACACCATATATTTT. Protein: CASSWAGRGGNTIYF.

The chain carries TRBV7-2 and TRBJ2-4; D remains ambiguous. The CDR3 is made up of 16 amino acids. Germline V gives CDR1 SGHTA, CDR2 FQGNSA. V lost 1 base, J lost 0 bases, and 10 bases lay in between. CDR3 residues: CASSLEFGRAKNIQYF. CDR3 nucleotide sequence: TGTGCCAGCAGCTTAGAGTTCGGGCGAGCCAAAAACATTCAGTACTTC.

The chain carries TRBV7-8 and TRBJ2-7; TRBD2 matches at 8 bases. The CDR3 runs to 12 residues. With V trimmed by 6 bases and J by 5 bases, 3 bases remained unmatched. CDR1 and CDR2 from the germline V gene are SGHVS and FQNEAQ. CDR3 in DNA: TGTGCCAGCAGAGGACTAGCCGACGAGCAGTACTTC. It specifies CASRGLADEQYF.

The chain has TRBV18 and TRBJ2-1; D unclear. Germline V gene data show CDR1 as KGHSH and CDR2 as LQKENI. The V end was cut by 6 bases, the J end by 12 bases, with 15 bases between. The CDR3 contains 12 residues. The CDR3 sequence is CASSRDLEGQFF. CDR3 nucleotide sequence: TGTGCCAGCTCTAGAGACCTCGAAGGGCAGTTCTTC.

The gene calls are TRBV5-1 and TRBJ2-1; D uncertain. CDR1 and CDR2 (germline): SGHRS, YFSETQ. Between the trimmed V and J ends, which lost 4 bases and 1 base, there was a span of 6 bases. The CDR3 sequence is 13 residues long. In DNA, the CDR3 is TGCGCCAGCAGCAGGTCTTCCTACAATGAGCAGTTCTTC. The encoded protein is CASSRSSYNEQFF.

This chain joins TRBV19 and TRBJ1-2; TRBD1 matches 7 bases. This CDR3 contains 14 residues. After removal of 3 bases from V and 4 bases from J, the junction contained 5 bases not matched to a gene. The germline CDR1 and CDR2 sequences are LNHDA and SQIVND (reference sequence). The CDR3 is CASSISGTVYGYTF. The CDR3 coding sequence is TGTGCCAGTAGTATTAGTGGGACAGTCTATGGCTACACCTTC.

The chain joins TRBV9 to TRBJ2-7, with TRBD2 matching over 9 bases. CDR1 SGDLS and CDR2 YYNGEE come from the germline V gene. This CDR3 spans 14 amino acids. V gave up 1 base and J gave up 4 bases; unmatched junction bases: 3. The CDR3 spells CASSVSSGGYEQYF. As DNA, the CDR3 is TGTGCCAGCAGCGTAAGTAGCGGGGGTTACGAGCAGTACTTC.

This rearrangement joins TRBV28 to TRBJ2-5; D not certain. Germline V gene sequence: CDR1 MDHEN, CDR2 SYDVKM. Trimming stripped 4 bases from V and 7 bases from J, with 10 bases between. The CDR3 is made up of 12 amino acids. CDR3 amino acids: CASSSYLRTQYF. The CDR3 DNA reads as TGTGCCAGCAGTTCTTACCTTAGGACCCAGTACTTC.

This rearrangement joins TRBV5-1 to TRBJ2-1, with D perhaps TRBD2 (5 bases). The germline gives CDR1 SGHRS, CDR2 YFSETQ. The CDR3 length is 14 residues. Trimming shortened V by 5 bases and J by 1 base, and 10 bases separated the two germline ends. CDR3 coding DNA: TGCGCCAGCAGGGTAGCGACATCCTACAATGAGCAGTTCTTC. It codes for CASRVATSYNEQFF.

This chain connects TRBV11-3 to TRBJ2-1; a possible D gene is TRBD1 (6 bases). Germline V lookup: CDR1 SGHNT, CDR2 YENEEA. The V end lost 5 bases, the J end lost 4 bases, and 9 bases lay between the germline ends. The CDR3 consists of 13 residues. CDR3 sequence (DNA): TGTGCCAGCAGCGGCAGGGGATACAATGAGCAGTTCTTC. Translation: CASSGRGYNEQFF. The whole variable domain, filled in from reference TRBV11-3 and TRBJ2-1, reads EAGVVQSPRYKIIEKKQPVAFWCNPISGHNTLYWYLQNLGQGPELLIRYENEEAVDDSQLPKDRFSAERLKGVDSTLKIQPAELGDSAVYLCASSGRGYNEQFFGPGTRLTVL.

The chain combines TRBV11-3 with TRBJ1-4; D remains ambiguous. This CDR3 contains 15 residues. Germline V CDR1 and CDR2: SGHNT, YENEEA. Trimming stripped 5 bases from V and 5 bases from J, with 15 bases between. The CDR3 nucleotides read TGTGCCAGCAGCCGTCCGTCACGGGCGAATGAAAAACTGTTTTTT. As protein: CASSRPSRANEKLFF.

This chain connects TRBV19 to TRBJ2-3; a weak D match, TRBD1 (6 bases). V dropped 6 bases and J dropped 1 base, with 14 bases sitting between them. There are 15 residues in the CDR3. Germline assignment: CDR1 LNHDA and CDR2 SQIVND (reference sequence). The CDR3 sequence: CASRTQGYGTDTQYF. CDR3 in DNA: TGTGCCAGTAGGACACAGGGCTATGGCACAGATACGCAGTATTTT. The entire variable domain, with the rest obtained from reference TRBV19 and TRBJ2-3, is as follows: DGGITQSPKYLFRKEGQNVTLSCEQNLNHDAMYWYRQDPGQGLRLIYYSQIVNDFQKGDIAEGYSVSREKKESFPLTVTSAQKNPTAFYLCASRTQGYGTDTQYFGPGTRLTVL.

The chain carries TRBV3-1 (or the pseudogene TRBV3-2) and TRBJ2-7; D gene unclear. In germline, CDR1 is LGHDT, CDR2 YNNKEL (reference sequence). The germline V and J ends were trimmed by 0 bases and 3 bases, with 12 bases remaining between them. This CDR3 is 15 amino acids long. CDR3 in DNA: TGTGCCAGCAGCCAAGATCCTGGCGGCCTCTACGAGCAGTACTTC. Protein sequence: CASSQDPGGLYEQYF.